This TCR beta chain comes out of a study of PD-1 blockade in classical Hodgkin lymphoma. Profiled with immunoSEQ multiplex PCR; TCRdb holds only in-frame clones, not every one. The table shows about 98,000 clones, with roughly 81% occurring only once. Regarding the study as a whole: Reports described newly diagnosed patients as having lower baseline TCR diversity than healthy donors. The study found complete responders had baseline diversity similar to newly diagnosed patients.

Per germline, CDR1 LNHDA and CDR2 SQIVND (reference sequence). V was shortened by 2 bases and J by 5 bases, with 9 bases between the two germline ends. The CDR3 runs 13 residues. Notes on this clone: As yet, its antigen is unknown.

With no exception, relapse followed autologous stem cell transplantation in all patients, and brentuximab vedotin exposure varied. This sample comprised peripheral blood mononuclear cells (PBMCs), obtained before the second cycle of nivolumab. This TCR was sampled from a human donor with classical Hodgkin lymphoma. This chain links TRBV19 with TRBJ1-1; no firm D call. The CDR3 sequence is CASSILPGTEAFF. Here the CDR3 DNA reads TGTGCCAGTAGTATATTACCGGGAACTGAAGCTTTCTTT.